This T cell receptor (beta chain) emerged from a study of blood T cell repertoires in COVID-19. The CDR3 consists of 16 residues. Germline values: CDR1 MNHEY, CDR2 SVGEGT. The V segment lost 5 bases and the J segment 6 bases; nucleotides outside the gene matches: 10. Study processing details: Amplification from reference gene primers served as the basis for estimated nucleated cell counts. Some clones are missing from TCRdb's copy, which holds only in-frame ones; the method was immunoSEQ multiplex PCR. That table gives V, J and clone size, and the DNA gave D and trimming. The sample has fewer than 15,000 clones, about 84% seen once.

The sequencing sample was made of peripheral blood. The rearrangement uses TRBV6-2 or TRBV6-3 and TRBJ2-7; 13 positions agree with TRBD2. The source of this sequence is a human donor in a cohort sampled during active COVID-19. CDR3 nucleotide sequence: TGTGCCAGCAGTGATCCGGGGACTAGCGGGGACCTCGAGCAGTACTTC. Protein product: CASSDPGTSGDLEQYF.